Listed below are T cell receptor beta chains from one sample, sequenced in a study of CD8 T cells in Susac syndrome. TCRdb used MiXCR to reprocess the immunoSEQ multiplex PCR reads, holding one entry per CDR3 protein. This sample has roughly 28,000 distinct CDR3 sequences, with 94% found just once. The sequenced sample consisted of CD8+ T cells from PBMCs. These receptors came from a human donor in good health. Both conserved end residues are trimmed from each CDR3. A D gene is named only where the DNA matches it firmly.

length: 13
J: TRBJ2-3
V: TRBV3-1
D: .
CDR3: ASSQGSGGTDTQY

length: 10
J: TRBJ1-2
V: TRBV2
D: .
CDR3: ASYREVYGYT

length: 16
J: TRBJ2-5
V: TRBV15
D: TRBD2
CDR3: ATSSGEGLAGRQETQY

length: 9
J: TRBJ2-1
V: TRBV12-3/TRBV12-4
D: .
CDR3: ASSFFGEQF

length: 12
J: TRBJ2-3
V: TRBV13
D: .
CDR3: ASTVGVRTDTQY

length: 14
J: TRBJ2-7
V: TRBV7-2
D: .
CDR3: ASSSKPLRGAYEQY

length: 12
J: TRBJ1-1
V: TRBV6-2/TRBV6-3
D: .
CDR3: ASSYFTGGTEAF

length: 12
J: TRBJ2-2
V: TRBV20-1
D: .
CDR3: SAKGTVNTGELF

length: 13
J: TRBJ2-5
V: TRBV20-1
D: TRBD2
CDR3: SAEKSGGVTETQY

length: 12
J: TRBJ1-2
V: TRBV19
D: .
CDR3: ASSIDNSDYGYT

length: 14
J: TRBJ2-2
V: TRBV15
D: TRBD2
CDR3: ATGLAGMSNTGELF

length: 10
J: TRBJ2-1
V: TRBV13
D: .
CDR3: ASSSRRNEQF

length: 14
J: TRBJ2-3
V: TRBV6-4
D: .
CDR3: ASSELGSFSTDTQY

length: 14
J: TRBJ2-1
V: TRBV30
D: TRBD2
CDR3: AWSHWTSGAGNEQF

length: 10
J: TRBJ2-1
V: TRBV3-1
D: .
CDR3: ASSPQYNEQF

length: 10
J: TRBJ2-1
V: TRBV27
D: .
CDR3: ASSQGGREQF

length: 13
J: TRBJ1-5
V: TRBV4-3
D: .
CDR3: ASSLGLGKEQPQH

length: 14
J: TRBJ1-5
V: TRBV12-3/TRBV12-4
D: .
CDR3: ASSLTNRQGSQPQH

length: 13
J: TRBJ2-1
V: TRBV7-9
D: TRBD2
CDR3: ASSLVGGGYNEQF

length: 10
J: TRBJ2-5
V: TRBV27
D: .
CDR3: ASSLRDGTQY

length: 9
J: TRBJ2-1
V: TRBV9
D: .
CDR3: ASSVGIEQF

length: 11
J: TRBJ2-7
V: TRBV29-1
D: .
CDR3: SVKGLRSYEQY

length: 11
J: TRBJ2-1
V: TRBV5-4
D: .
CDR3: ASRTPQGNEQF

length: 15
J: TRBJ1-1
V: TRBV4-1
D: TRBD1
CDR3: ASSYPAGTGQNTEAF

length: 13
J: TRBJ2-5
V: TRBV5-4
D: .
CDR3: ASSADTIRPGTQY

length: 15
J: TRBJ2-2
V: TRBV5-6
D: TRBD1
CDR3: ASSWGTGGKETGELF

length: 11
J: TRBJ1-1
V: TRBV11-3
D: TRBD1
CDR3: ASSWGTGTEAF

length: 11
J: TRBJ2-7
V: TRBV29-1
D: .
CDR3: SVEGDGPYEQY

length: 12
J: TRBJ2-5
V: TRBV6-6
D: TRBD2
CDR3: ASSYSSGEETQY

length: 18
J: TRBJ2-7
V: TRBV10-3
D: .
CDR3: AISGAQPTPDDPRRQGQY

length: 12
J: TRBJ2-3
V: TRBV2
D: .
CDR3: ASSDGGGGHTQY